The present T cell receptor (beta chain) was sequenced within a study of human T cells and chemical hapten exposure. General study points: Expanded TCRs formed significantly more large CDR3 similarity clusters than controls. TCRs above 1 in 1000 frequency did not change with DPC sensitization.

V dropped 6 bases and J dropped 2 bases, with 13 bases sitting between them. There are 14 residues in the CDR3. CDR1 and CDR2 from the germline V gene are MNHEY and SVGAGI. Regarding time point: patch test 1, 2 weeks after DPC sensitization. Treatment: therapeutic diphenylcyclopropenone sensitization with weekly scalp DPC. Concerning this clonotype: What it recognizes is unknown.

In TCRdb, the RACE reads were re-called with MiXCR into one record per CDR3 protein. The sample yields 79,000 or so distinct CDR3 sequences, approximately 32% seen once. The TCR sequence derives from a man aged 40-49 years with alopecia areata. Some clones in this sample may be carry-over from other donors' samples. The V gene is TRBV6-5, the J gene TRBJ1-2; TRBD1 might be the D (6 bases). The specimen was whole blood, collected in connection with sensitization to the hapten diphenylcyclopropenone (DPC). The CDR3 loop is CASRSTGVNYGYTF. DNA for the CDR3: TGTGCCAGCAGATCGACAGGAGTAAACTATGGCTACACCTTC.